One and the same sample provided the 17 T cell receptor beta chains below, sequenced in a study of T cells in Graves' hyperthyroidism and ophthalmopathy. The TCR beta CDR3 regions underwent amplification using RNA transcripts as the source. A first-round RT-PCR of the TCR CDR3 used the HTBI primer set. MiXCR, applied by TCRdb to the multiplex PCR reads, yields one record per CDR3 protein. This table has about 410,000 distinct CDR3 sequences, roughly 15% appearing once. Material for sequencing was blood. All receptors come from a man aged 18 to 30 with Graves' ophthalmopathy.

Of note for this clonotype: Given a much more abundant clone one base away, this may be a read error. The rearrangement joins TRBV6-1 to TRBJ2-7; 7 bases map to TRBD1. Germline CDR1 MNHNS, CDR2 SASEGT. The CDR3 runs 16 residues. For the CDR3, the DNA is TGTGCCAGCAAGGACCTGGGAGTAGGGGGCGGATACGGGCAGTACTTC. It specifies CASKDLGVGGGYGQYF.

Concerning this clonotype: This may be a read error, as it is one base from a much larger clone. The V call is TRBV20-1, the J call TRBJ1-5; D is unresolved. The germline gives CDR1 DFQATT, CDR2 SNEGSKA (reference sequence). The length of the CDR3 is 13 residues. V lost 5 bases, J lost 7 bases, and 15 bases lay in between. CDR3 residues: CSAPVEGRQPQHF. The CDR3 DNA follows: TGCAGTGCTCCCGTAGAGGGTAGACAGCCCCAGCATTTT.

This clonotype was picked up many times. The CDR3 bases are TGCAGCGTCCGTGAGAAAGAGACCCAGTACTTC. Its translation: CSVREKETQYF. This chain uses TRBV29-1 with TRBJ2-5; D gene unclear. CDR3 length: 11 amino acids. Per germline, CDR1 SQVTM and CDR2 ANQGSEA. V lost 6 bases and J 3 bases, leaving 8 bases between the germline ends.

The chain couples TRBV6-2 or TRBV6-3 to TRBJ2-7, with TRBD1 matching 8 bases. V lost 6 bases and J lost 7; bases outside the gene matches: 11. CDR3 length: 14 amino acids. From germline, CDR1 is MNHEY and CDR2 SVGEGT. CDR3 region: CASRGLGQGGEQYF. DNA of the CDR3: TGTGCCAGCAGAGGTCTCGGACAGGGTGGGGAGCAGTACTTC.

As to this clonotype: It may be a read error: a sequence one base away is much more abundant. The CDR3 DNA is TGTGCCGCCAGTGATTTTGGACGGATGTATGGCTACACCTTC. This translates into CAASDFGRMYGYTF. The chain has TRBV24-1 and TRBJ1-2; D is undetermined. The CDR3 consists of 14 residues. Germline lookup yields CDR1 KGHDR and CDR2 SFDVKD.

There are many counts of this clonotype. The V gene is TRBV20-1, the J gene TRBJ1-6, with 7 bases matching TRBD1. In germline, CDR1 is DFQATT, CDR2 SNEGSKA (reference sequence). The CDR3 runs 17 residues. The CDR3 reads CSAWVTGDSSYNSPLHF. The CDR3 DNA is TGCAGCGCCTGGGTCACAGGGGATAGCTCCTATAATTCACCCCTCCACTTT.

A few counts support this clonotype. A much larger clone differs from this one at a single base, so this may be a read error. This CDR3 fails to terminate in the conserved phenylalanine or tryptophan, so it likely reflects a read error. The chain combines TRBV11-2 with TRBJ2-7; TRBD1 is a possible D gene (5 bases). The CDR3 contains 14 residues. Germline V CDR1 and CDR2: SGHAT, FQNNGV. The V and J ends lost 3 bases and 4 bases respectively, with 13 bases between them. The CDR3 nucleotides are TGTGCCAGCAGCTTGTCTCGTCAGGGTTACGAGCAGTACCTC. The encoded protein is CASSLSRQGYEQYL.

The table lists this clonotype with many counts. The rearrangement links TRBV3-1 to TRBJ2-1, with TRBD2 identical over 11 bases. CDR3 length: 14 residues. J was trimmed by 8 bases and V by 2 bases; bases with no gene match: 2. Per the germline V gene, CDR1 is LGHDT and CDR2 is YNNKEL (reference sequence). The CDR3, as DNA: TGTGCCAGCAGCCAACTAGCGGGGGGCTATGAGCAGTTCTTC. Translating gives CASSQLAGGYEQFF.

The chain joins TRBV19 to TRBJ2-7; 7 bases agree with TRBD1. The trim removed 3 bases at V and 3 bases at J, leaving 5 bases unmatched. Germline CDR1 reads LNHDA; CDR2 reads SQIVND (reference sequence). The CDR3 sequence is 14 residues long. CDR3 loop: CASSIAQGDYEQYF. Written as DNA, the CDR3 is TGTGCCAGTAGTATCGCGCAGGGGGACTACGAGCAGTACTTC.

With regard to this clonotype: One junction end disagrees with the germline gene, perhaps due to a read error. This chain joins TRBV12-5 and TRBJ2-1; perhaps TRBD2 as D (6 bases). CDR3 length: 14 residues. Per the germline V gene, CDR1 is LGHNT and CDR2 is FRNRAP. The CDR3: CASALDGRIWEQLF. For the CDR3, the DNA is TGTGCTAGTGCCTTGGACGGGAGAATATGGGAGCAGCTCTTC.

This clonotype appeared a few times. The V gene is TRBV4-1, the J gene TRBJ2-2, with 14 nucleotides matching TRBD2. V shed 6 bases and J 8 bases; nucleotides not matched to a gene: 11. The CDR3 spans 17 residues. The germline CDR1 and CDR2 sequences are MGHRA and YSYEKL. Written as DNA, the CDR3 is TGCGCCAGCAGACCTACCCCGGGACTAGCGGGGGCGGGGGAGCTGTTTTTT. This gives the protein CASRPTPGLAGAGELFF.

This clonotype was observed at least ten times. This chain uses TRBV20-1 with TRBJ1-6; D possibly corresponds to TRBD1 (6 bases). V was clipped by 0 bases and J by 8 bases, with 14 bases between them. Germline V gene sequence: CDR1 DFQATT, CDR2 SNEGSKA (reference sequence). CDR3 length equals 15 residues. The CDR3 nucleotides read TGCAGTGCTAGAGAAGGGTACGGGGGCCATTCACCCCTCCACTTT. As protein: CSAREGYGGHSPLHF.

Ten or more counts support this clonotype. This chain uses TRBV20-1 with TRBJ1-2; D uncertain. The CDR3 runs to 13 residues. The germline V and J ends were trimmed by 0 bases and 3 bases, with 8 bases remaining between them. CDR1 and CDR2 from the germline V gene are DFQATT and SNEGSKA (reference sequence). The CDR3 nucleotides read TGCAGTGCTAGAGATGGTCAGCACTATGGCTACACCTTC. Amino acids: CSARDGQHYGYTF.

This clonotype was observed a handful of times. V gene TRBV30 combines with J gene TRBJ1-3, with D tentatively TRBD1 (6 bases). The V gene's germline CDR1 is GTSNPN and CDR2 SVGIG (reference sequence). The CDR3 is 16 amino acids. Trimming took 6 bases from V and 2 from J, leaving 20 bases between them. This chain's CDR3 is CACTPPRGGAGNTIYF. CDR3 bases: TGTGCCTGTACCCCCCCCAGGGGAGGAGCTGGAAACACCATATATTTT.

The gene calls are TRBV30 and TRBJ1-5; D possibly corresponds to TRBD1 (6 bases). CDR1 and CDR2 from the germline V gene are GTSNPN and SVGIG (reference sequence). V gave up 1 base and J gave up 4 bases, with 11 bases separating them. The CDR3 consists of 14 residues. This chain's CDR3 is CAWSGGAENQPQHF. The DNA for the CDR3 is TGTGCCTGGAGTGGGGGGGCAGAAAATCAGCCCCAGCATTTT.

This clonotype was counted at least ten times. J is TRBJ2-1 and V is TRBV7-9; TRBD2 matches 10 bases. The length of the CDR3 is 14 residues. Germline assignment: CDR1 SEHNR and CDR2 FQNEAQ (reference sequence). Losses at the gene ends were 6 bases for V and 7 bases for J; bases not matched to a gene: 6. CDR3 DNA sequence: TGTGCCAGCAGTCTAGCGGGGGTTAGGAATGAGCAGTTCTTC. Translating it yields CASSLAGVRNEQFF.

The V and J genes are TRBV5-4 and TRBJ2-5, with 11 bases fitting TRBD2. The length of the CDR3 is 15 residues. The germline V gene has CDR1 SGHNT and CDR2 YYREEE (reference sequence). With V trimmed by 0 bases and J by 4 bases, 2 bases remained unmatched. The CDR3 sequence is CASSLGLAGSETQYF. In nucleotides, the CDR3 is TGTGCCAGCAGCTTGGGACTAGCGGGATCAGAGACCCAGTACTTC.